The 14 T cell receptor beta chains reported below all come from one sample, sequenced in a study of shared clonotypes between healthy human individuals. Clones were sequenced by immunoSEQ multiplex PCR, and TCRdb holds only the in-frame ones, with some missing. The sample comprises about 2.4 million clones, roughly 93% of which are singletons, and 0.36% rests with the top ten. The sample taken for sequencing was naive CD4+ T cells from PBMCs. Subset denoted: CD45RA+ positively selected. These TCRs come from a man between 18 and 29 years old in good health. Some clones in this sample may be carry-over from other donors' samples.

Only a few counts were recorded for this clone. The chain combines TRBV20-1 with TRBJ1-2; D is undetermined. V lost 5 bases to trimming and J lost 7 bases, with 8 bases between them. This CDR3 has 10 residues. The germline V gene has CDR1 DFQATT and CDR2 SNEGSKA (reference sequence). The CDR3: CSAPSGGYTF. DNA of the CDR3: TGCAGTGCTCCCTCCGGTGGCTACACCTTC.

This sequence joins TRBV6-5 and TRBJ1-3; D is unresolved. Trimming took off 2 bases at V and 4 bases at J, with 15 bases between the two ends. There are 16 residues in the CDR3. Germline V gene sequence: CDR1 MNHEY, CDR2 SVGAGI. In DNA, the CDR3 is TGTGCCAGCAGTTACGTCCAAGGGCGGTCAGGAAACACCATATATTTT. This translates into CASSYVQGRSGNTIYF.

This clone has just one count. The gene calls are TRBV5-4 and TRBJ2-5; D gene uncertain. Germline V gene sequence: CDR1 SGHNT, CDR2 YYREEE (reference sequence). Trimming cost V 4 bases and J 4 bases, with 20 bases left between them. This CDR3 is 16 amino acids long. This CDR3 is CASSPSAGLWGETQYF. CDR3 bases: TGTGCCAGCAGCCCCTCCGCAGGCCTTTGGGGAGAGACCCAGTACTTC.

Remarks on this clone: Other DNA sequences in this specimen translate into the identical CDR3. CDR3 loop: CASSFPGSSGANVLTF. The CDR3 DNA reads as TGTGCCAGCAGTTTCCCTGGGTCCTCTGGGGCCAACGTCCTGACTTTC. The V call is TRBV28, the J call TRBJ2-6; D call uncertain. This CDR3 spans 16 amino acids. V was trimmed by 3 bases and J by 0 bases, leaving 9 bases between them. The germline CDR1 and CDR2 sequences are MDHEN and SYDVKM. Looking up the rest from reference TRBV28 and TRBJ2-6 gives the full variable domain: DVKVTQSSRYLVKRTGEKVFLECVQDMDHENMFWYRQDPGLGLRLIYFSYDVKMKEKGDIPEGYSVSREKKERFSLILESASTNQTSMYLCASSFPGSSGANVLTFGAGSRLTVL.

The chain employs TRBV2 and TRBJ2-1; 8 nucleotides line up with TRBD1. The J segment lost 7 bases and the V segment lost 8 bases, leaving 13 bases of the junction unmatched. The germline gives CDR1 SNHLY, CDR2 FYNNEI. The CDR3 covers 15 residues. This CDR3 reads CASCRGRGLDNEQFF. CDR3 in DNA: TGTGCCAGCTGCCGGGGCAGGGGGCTGGATAATGAGCAGTTCTTC.

About this clone: Other nucleotide sequences in the sample specify the same CDR3. This sequence joins TRBV5-1 and TRBJ1-2, with TRBD1 matching over 7 bases. From germline, CDR1 is SGHRS and CDR2 YFSETQ. CDR3 length: 14 amino acids. J lost 5 bases, V lost 0 bases, and 4 bases had no gene match. The chain's CDR3 is CASSLGTGAYGYTF. The DNA of the CDR3 is TGCGCCAGCAGCTTGGGGACAGGAGCGTATGGCTACACCTTC.

This clone was observed a single time. J is TRBJ2-7 and V is TRBV27; D tentatively reads TRBD1 or TRBD2 (6 bases each). This CDR3 region has 15 residues. Germline V CDR1 and CDR2: MNHEY, SMNVEV (reference sequence). V was pared by 5 bases and J by 7 bases, with 21 bases between. The CDR3 reads CASSRLLEKGGEQYF. Here the CDR3 DNA reads TGTGCCAGCAGTCGTTTGCTTGAGAAAGGGGGGGAGCAGTACTTC.

In this sample, this clone turned up many times. J is TRBJ1-1 and V is TRBV6-5; the D gene is possibly TRBD1 (6 bases). CDR1 MNHEY and CDR2 SVGAGI come from the germline V gene. The CDR3 totals 15 residues. V lost 5 bases, J lost 4 bases, and 17 bases lay in between. For the CDR3, the DNA is TGTGCCAGCAGTCTGTCAGGGGTTAGGGGCACTGAAGCTTTCTTT. It codes for CASSLSGVRGTEAFF.

In this sample, this clone turned up once. The chain recombines TRBV5-1 with TRBJ1-4, with D unresolved. Trimming removed 3 bases from V and 3 bases from J, with 15 bases in between. The CDR3 consists of 16 residues. CDR1 is SGHRS and CDR2 is YFSETQ in the germline V gene. CDR3 nucleotides: TGCGCCAGCAGCTACCTAAGTCCTGGGGCTAATGAAAAACTGTTTTTT. Amino acid sequence: CASSYLSPGANEKLFF.

The chain links TRBV5-5 to TRBJ2-2, with D maybe TRBD1 (5 bases). The CDR3 totals 15 residues. Deletions cut 0 bases from V and 6 bases from J, with 12 bases between. Germline CDR1 is SGHKS and CDR2 is YYEKEE (reference sequence). Here the CDR3 reads CASSLARAWAGELFF. CDR3 coding DNA: TGTGCCAGCAGCTTGGCCAGGGCATGGGCCGGGGAGCTGTTTTTT.

This clone occurred once. The chain combines TRBV6-1 with TRBJ1-2; D uncertain. This CDR3 contains 13 residues. CDR1 MNHNS and CDR2 SASEGT come from the germline V gene. Trimming took off 11 bases at V and 0 bases at J, with 13 bases between the two ends. As DNA, the CDR3 is TGTGCCGCGAGGACGACTGCTAACTATGGCTACACCTTC. Translated, it gives CAARTTANYGYTF.

The rearrangement uses TRBV18 and TRBJ1-1, with 7 bases that match TRBD1. Germline V gene sequence: CDR1 KGHSH, CDR2 LQKENI. V lost 3 bases, J lost 4 bases, and 8 bases stayed unmatched. CDR3 length: 15 amino acids. CDR3 in amino acids: CASSPRQGTSTEAFF. CDR3 DNA sequence: TGTGCCAGCTCACCCAGACAGGGCACTAGCACTGAAGCTTTCTTT.

This clone showed up just once. V usage is TRBV7-3 and J usage is TRBJ2-2; D could derive from TRBD1 or TRBD2 (5 bases each). Trimming stripped 5 bases from V and 4 bases from J, with 17 bases between. The CDR3 has 16 amino acids. Germline loops: CDR1 SGHTA, CDR2 FQGTGA. This chain's CDR3 is CASSPRRAGTTGELFF. The DNA for the CDR3 is TGTGCCAGCAGCCCCCGCCGGGCAGGGACCACCGGGGAGCTGTTTTTT.

This clone was found a few times. The rearrangement joins TRBV7-2 to TRBJ1-4; 10 nucleotides match TRBD1. The CDR3 contains 13 residues. The V gene end was trimmed by 5 bases and the J gene end by 10 bases; junction bases not matched to a gene: 4. Germline V CDR1 and CDR2: SGHTA, FQGNSA. CDR3 in amino acids: CASSTGQGGKLFF. CDR3 nucleotides: TGTGCCAGCAGCACAGGACAGGGGGGAAAACTGTTTTTT.